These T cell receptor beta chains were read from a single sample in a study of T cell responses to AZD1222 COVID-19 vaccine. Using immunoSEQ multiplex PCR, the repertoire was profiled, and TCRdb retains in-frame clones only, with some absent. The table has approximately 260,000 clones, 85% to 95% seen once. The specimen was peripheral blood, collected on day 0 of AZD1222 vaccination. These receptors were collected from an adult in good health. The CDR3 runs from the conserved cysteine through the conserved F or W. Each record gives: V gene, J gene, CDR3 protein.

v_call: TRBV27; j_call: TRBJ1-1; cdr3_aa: CASTARDRIMNTEAFF
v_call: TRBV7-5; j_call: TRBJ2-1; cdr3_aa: CARSLGSAQYNEQFF
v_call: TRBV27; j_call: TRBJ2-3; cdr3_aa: CASSLFTQARFMNTQYF
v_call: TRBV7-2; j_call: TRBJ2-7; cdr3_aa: CASSPGQVVDEQYF
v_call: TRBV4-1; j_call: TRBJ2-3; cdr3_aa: CASSATGGAGEVDTQYF
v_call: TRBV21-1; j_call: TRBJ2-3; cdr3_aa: CASSKRAGEDTQYF
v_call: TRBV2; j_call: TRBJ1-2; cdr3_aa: CASSRQGPDYGYTF
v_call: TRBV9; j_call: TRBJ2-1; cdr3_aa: CASSVPTDKQFF
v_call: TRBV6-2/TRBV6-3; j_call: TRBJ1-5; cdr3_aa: CASSYSRALKQPQHF
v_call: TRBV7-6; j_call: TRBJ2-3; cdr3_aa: CASSPPGLTGDTQYF
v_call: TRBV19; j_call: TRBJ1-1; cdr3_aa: CASSLARGEAFF
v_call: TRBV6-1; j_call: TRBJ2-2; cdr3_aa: CASSKAGGELFF
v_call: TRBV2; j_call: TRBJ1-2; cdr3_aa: CASKSASDRRNIALDYGYTF
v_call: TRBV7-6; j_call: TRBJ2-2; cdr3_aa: CASTAGTGGAPGTGELFF
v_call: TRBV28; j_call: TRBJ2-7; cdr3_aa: CASSFRAGQQYF
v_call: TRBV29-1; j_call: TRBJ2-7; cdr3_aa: CSVTGRGYEQYF
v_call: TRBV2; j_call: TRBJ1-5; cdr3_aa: CASRATGDQPQHF
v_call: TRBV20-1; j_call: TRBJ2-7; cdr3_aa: CSASQLAGASYEQYF
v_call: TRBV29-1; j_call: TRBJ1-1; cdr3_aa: CSVVLSANTEAFF
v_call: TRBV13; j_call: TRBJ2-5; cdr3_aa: CASSLGAGGDETQYF
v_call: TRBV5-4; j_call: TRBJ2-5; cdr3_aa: CASTLGGTGGETQYF
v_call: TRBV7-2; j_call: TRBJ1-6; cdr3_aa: CASSPYRNSPLHF
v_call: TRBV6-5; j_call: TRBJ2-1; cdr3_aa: CAFLWGGLADKEGFF
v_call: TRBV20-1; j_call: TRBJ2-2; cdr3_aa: CSASRAAGELFF
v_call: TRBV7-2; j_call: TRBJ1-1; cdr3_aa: CASSTFPGTLGTEAFF